This T cell receptor (beta chain) was found in a study of shared clonotypes between healthy human individuals. Sequencing used immunoSEQ multiplex PCR; TCRdb keeps in-frame clones, though not all of them. The repertoire holds over 400,000 clones, with 90% to 96% as singletons. The V gene's germline CDR1 is MNHEY and CDR2 SMNVEV (reference sequence). V was pared by 6 bases and J by 6 bases, with 16 bases between. The CDR3 runs 14 residues. Sample: naive CD4+ T cells sorted from blood. The subset denotes: CD45RA+ positively selected. This chain joins TRBV27 and TRBJ2-3; D may correspond to TRBD1 or TRBD2 (6 bases each). The source is a woman in her twenties or thirties in good health. CDR3 sequence (DNA): TGTGCCAGCAGGGGGGCCCAGGGGAGGGATACGCAGTATTTT. This translates into CASRGAQGRDTQYF.